The rows below give T cell receptor beta chains drawn from one sample of a study of OX40 agonist ivuxolimab in advanced cancers. Using immunoSEQ multiplex PCR, the repertoire was profiled, and TCRdb retains in-frame clones only, with some absent. Among some 100,000 clones listed, 92% were seen once. Sequencing used CD4+ or CD8+ T cells sorted from blood, obtained in a trial of the OX40 agonist ivuxolimab. The receptors shown here come from an adult with an advanced solid tumor such as melanoma, head and neck, liver or kidney cancer. Both conserved end residues are part of each CDR3. A D gene is named only where the DNA matches it firmly. The size of a clone is reported for some rows only, either as once, few or many, or as a class for expanded clones.

length	D	V	J	size	DNA	CDR3
13	TRBD2	TRBV29-1	TRBJ2-7	NA	TGCAGCGTGACTAGCGGGAGCTCCTACGAGCAGTACTTC	CSVTSGSSYEQYF
15	TRBD2	TRBV5-4	TRBJ2-7	NA	TGTGCCAGCAGCTTGGCGGCTAGCGGGAGTTACGAGCAGTACTTC	CASSLAASGSYEQYF
15	TRBD1	TRBV29-1	TRBJ1-2	once	TGCAGCGTCGGCCGGGGACAGGGAATGGTCTATGGCTACACCTTC	CSVGRGQGMVYGYTF
15	TRBD1	TRBV2	TRBJ1-2	NA	TGTGCCAGCAGTGAATTGGAGGGACAGATCTATGGCTACACCTTC	CASSELEGQIYGYTF
15	NA	TRBV4-3	TRBJ1-4	NA	TGCGCCAGCAGCCAAGTACTGGGGGCTAATGAAAAACTGTTTTTT	CASSQVLGANEKLFF
15	TRBD1	TRBV27	TRBJ1-1	once	TGTGCCAGCAGTTTAACGCGACAGGGGGCGGTTGAAGCTTTCTTT	CASSLTRQGAVEAFF
11	NA	TRBV19	TRBJ2-2	NA	TGTGCCAGTAGTTACACCGGGGAGCTGTTTTTT	CASSYTGELFF
13	TRBD1	TRBV29-1	TRBJ2-7	NA	TGCAGCGTTGGGGGGACAGGGATGTACGAGCAGTACTTC	CSVGGTGMYEQYF
11	NA	TRBV4-3	TRBJ2-1	NA	TGCGCCAGCAGCCAAGACCATGAGCAGTTCTTC	CASSQDHEQFF
14	TRBD1	TRBV27	TRBJ2-1	NA	TGTGCCAGCAAAGCCGGGACAGGGTCCAATGAGCAGTTCTTC	CASKAGTGSNEQFF
17	TRBD2	TRBV14	TRBJ2-5	NA	TGTGCCAGCAGCCAAGGTCTAGCGGGAAGGTACCAAGAGACCCAGTACTTC	CASSQGLAGRYQETQYF
17	TRBD1	TRBV9	TRBJ1-2	NA	TGTGCCAGCAGCTCCCAACCCTTAAGACAGGGAAACTATGGCTACACCTTC	CASSSQPLRQGNYGYTF
15	TRBD1	TRBV27	TRBJ2-7	NA	TGTGCCAGCAGTACAGGACAGGGGGAGACCTACGAGCAGTACTTC	CASSTGQGETYEQYF
17	NA	TRBV18	TRBJ2-3	NA	TGTGCCAGCTCCCCTCTCGTTCAAGGGGTTGACACAGATACGCAGTATTTT	CASSPLVQGVDTDTQYF
16	NA	TRBV11-2	TRBJ1-1	NA	TGTGCCAGCAGCTTAGATCTCAGGGGCCGGAACACTGAAGCTTTCTTT	CASSLDLRGRNTEAFF
16	NA	TRBV9	TRBJ2-7	NA	TGTGCCAGCAGCGTAGGTGTGAGGGGACCTACCTACGAGCAGTACTTC	CASSVGVRGPTYEQYF
11	NA	TRBV19	TRBJ2-2	NA	TGTGCCAGTAAAGAGACCGGGGAGCTGTTTTTT	CASKETGELFF
16	TRBD1	TRBV5-6	TRBJ2-7	NA	TGTGCCAGCAGCCCCTCTCCGGGACAGGTCATATACGAGCAGTACTTC	CASSPSPGQVIYEQYF
14	TRBD1	TRBV29-1	TRBJ2-7	once	TGCAGCGTTGAGAGACAGGGTAAAGGCTACGAGCAGTACTTC	CSVERQGKGYEQYF
14	TRBD2	TRBV6-5	TRBJ2-1	NA	TGTGCCAGCAGTTATGGCGGGAGGGCCGGTGAGCAGTTCTTC	CASSYGGRAGEQFF
14	NA	TRBV2	TRBJ2-3	NA	TGTGCCACACTCCAGGGCGAAGGTACAGATACGCAGTATTTT	CATLQGEGTDTQYF
15	TRBD1	TRBV6-1	TRBJ2-7	NA	TGTGCCAGCAGTGAGTGGGACAGGGGTATCTACGAGCAGTACTTC	CASSEWDRGIYEQYF
14	NA	TRBV7-6	TRBJ1-5	few	TGTGCCAGCAGCTTAGCGGGGTTAAATCAGCCCCAGCATTTT	CASSLAGLNQPQHF
15	TRBD1	TRBV14	TRBJ2-7	NA	TGTGCCAGCAGCCACTGGACAGGGGTCTCCTACGAGCAGTACTTC	CASSHWTGVSYEQYF
15	TRBD1	TRBV27	TRBJ2-7	NA	TGTGCCAGCAGTTTAGGGACAGGCCCTTTCTACGAGCAGTACTTC	CASSLGTGPFYEQYF
11	TRBD1	TRBV25-1	TRBJ2-7	NA	TGTGCCAGCAGTGCAGGGGGCGAGCAGTACTTC	CASSAGGEQYF
14	NA	TRBV15	TRBJ2-7	NA	TGTGCCACCAGCAGGTACGACGGAAACTACGAGCAGTACTTC	CATSRYDGNYEQYF
15	TRBD2	TRBV11-3	TRBJ2-3	NA	TGTGCCAGCAGCACCCGGCGGGGGAGCACAGATACGCAGTATTTT	CASSTRRGSTDTQYF
16	NA	TRBV5-1	TRBJ1-1	NA	TGCGCCAGCAGCTTGGGCCGAGGGGCGGGGGGCACTGAAGCTTTCTTT	CASSLGRGAGGTEAFF
17	TRBD1	TRBV7-6	TRBJ1-1	NA	TGTGCCAGCAGCTTAGGATCTACAGGGGGCAAGGACACTGAAGCTTTCTTT	CASSLGSTGGKDTEAFF
16	TRBD1	TRBV6-1	TRBJ1-2	once	TGTGCCAGCAGTGAACGCAGACAGGGGGCGAACTATGGCTACACCTTC	CASSERRQGANYGYTF
12	NA	TRBV29-1	TRBJ1-1	NA	TGCAGCGGTCGGGTTCGCGACACTGAAGCTTTCTTT	CSGRVRDTEAFF
14	TRBD2	TRBV27	TRBJ2-1	NA	TGTGCCAGCAGTTTCGGGGGGGCCTACAATGAGCAGTTCTTC	CASSFGGAYNEQFF
12	NA	TRBV27	TRBJ2-1	NA	TGTGCCAGCAGATGGTTGAACAATGAGCAGTTCTTC	CASRWLNNEQFF
14	NA	TRBV19	TRBJ1-6	NA	TGTGCCAGTAGCCAGGACACTTATAATTCACCCCTCCACTTT	CASSQDTYNSPLHF
13	NA	TRBV6-5	TRBJ1-2	NA	TGTGCCAGCACCGAGACCCCAAACTACGGCTACACCTTC	CASTETPNYGYTF
17	TRBD2	TRBV5-1	TRBJ2-3	NA	TGCGCCAGCAGCGACGAGTTTGGGGCTAGCGGGAGAGATACGCAGTATTTT	CASSDEFGASGRDTQYF
15	NA	TRBV6-5	TRBJ2-3	NA	TGTGCCAGCAGTTACTTCTGGACTACTTCAGATACGCAGTATTTT	CASSYFWTTSDTQYF
14	NA	TRBV9	TRBJ2-3	NA	TGTGCCAGCAGCTTACTAGGGATGGCGGATACGCAGTATTTT	CASSLLGMADTQYF
14	TRBD2	TRBV7-6	TRBJ2-4	NA	TGTGCCAGCAGCCCACCGACTAGCGCAAACATTCAGTACTTC	CASSPPTSANIQYF
14	TRBD1	TRBV2	TRBJ2-7	NA	TGTGCCAGCACCCCACTCGGACAGGCCTACGAGCAGTACTTC	CASTPLGQAYEQYF
15	TRBD1	TRBV6-6	TRBJ1-5	NA	TGTGCCAGCAGTTCCGACAGGGTAGGGAATCAGCCCCAGCATTTT	CASSSDRVGNQPQHF
13	NA	TRBV27	TRBJ1-1	NA	TGTGCCAGCAGTTTAGGCGGGAACACTGAAGCTTTCTTT	CASSLGGNTEAFF
15	NA	TRBV18	TRBJ1-1	few	TGTGCCAGCTCACCAATGAACGGGACGAACACTGAAGCTTTCTTT	CASSPMNGTNTEAFF
14	TRBD1	TRBV6-1	TRBJ1-2	NA	TGTGCCAGCAGTGAGACAGGGGGCTGGTATGGCTACACCTTC	CASSETGGWYGYTF
17	NA	TRBV27	TRBJ1-1	NA	TGTGCCAGCAGTTTATCTCCTTTAAAACAGGGCGACACTGAAGCTTTCTTT	CASSLSPLKQGDTEAFF
15	TRBD2	TRBV6-5	TRBJ2-3	NA	TGTGCCAGCAGTTACGAAGCTAGCGGGGCAGATACGCAGTATTTT	CASSYEASGADTQYF
16	TRBD1	TRBV4-2	TRBJ2-7	NA	TGTGCCAGCAGCCAATTAGGGGGGACAGGGACGTACGAGCAGTACTTC	CASSQLGGTGTYEQYF
13	NA	TRBV4-1	TRBJ2-7	NA	TGCGCCAGCAGCCAAGGTCACAACTACGAGCAGTACTTC	CASSQGHNYEQYF
17	NA	TRBV4-3	TRBJ1-3	NA	TGCGCCAGCAGCCAAGATCCGTCAGGGTCGGGAGGAAACACCATATATTTT	CASSQDPSGSGGNTIYF
16	TRBD2	TRBV11-2	TRBJ2-3	NA	TGTGCCAGCAGCTTAGGTCCGGGACTAGCGACAGATACGCAGTATTTT	CASSLGPGLATDTQYF
15	NA	TRBV27	TRBJ1-1	NA	TGTGCCAGCAGTTTAAACCCGGGGTTGAACACTGAAGCTTTCTTT	CASSLNPGLNTEAFF
14	TRBD1	TRBV13	TRBJ2-7	NA	TGTGCCAGCAGCCTTAGGGACAGCTCCTACGAGCAGTACTTC	CASSLRDSSYEQYF
15	TRBD2	TRBV7-9	TRBJ2-7	few	TGTGCCAGCAGCTCCCCCCCTAGCGGGAGCCGCGAGCAGTACTTC	CASSSPPSGSREQYF
14	NA	TRBV6-5	TRBJ1-5	NA	TGTGCCAGCAGTTACAGAGGGGAGGGTCAGCCCCAGCATTTT	CASSYRGEGQPQHF